This TCR beta chain was profiled in a study of regulatory T cells in long-lasting Graves disease. CDR3 regions were amplified by Arm-PCR using iRepertoire HTBI primers to build TCR beta libraries. A single record per CDR3 protein comes from TCRdb applying MiXCR to the multiplex PCR reads. The sample yields about 540,000 distinct CDR3 sequences, 13% seen once. Germline CDR1 reads SQVTM; CDR2 reads ANQGSEA. Trimming removed 0 bases from V and 4 bases from J; junction bases left unmatched: 8. The CDR3 has 16 residues. Stated time point: newly diagnosed GD, antithyroid drugs for less than 3 months. There was RNA extracted from PBMCs, and the TCR library was made from it. These data were also reused for a study on T cells in Graves' hyperthyroidism and ophthalmopathy.

This sequence originates from a man in his thirties or forties with Graves disease. The chain has TRBV29-1 and TRBJ2-7; TRBD1 aligns across 11 bases. Material: peripheral blood mononuclear cells (PBMCs), obtained at new diagnosis, from a patient treated with antithyroid drugs. The CDR3, as DNA: TGCAGCGTTGAAGATCCGGGACAGGGGGGAGTATACGAGCAGTACTTC. Protein sequence: CSVEDPGQGGVYEQYF.